This TCR beta chain came from a study of response to subunit inactivated influenza vaccine. The V end was cut by 3 bases, the J end by 7 bases, with 17 bases between. The CDR3 totals 14 residues. The germline CDR1 and CDR2 sequences are SGHRS and YFSETQ. Each CDR3 protein gets one entry after TCRdb re-called the RT-PCR reads with MiXCR. Altogether about 620,000 distinct CDR3 sequences are present, over 9% being singletons, with the ten largest covering 8% to 13%. These sequences were also reported in another study, on T cells expressing NK-cell markers. That investigation notes: With UMIs, 5'RACE template switching was used to make TCR beta cDNA. HCMV seropositivity characterized seven of the eight sequenced donors, and seronegativity one. Of CD8+ T cells, roughly 1.0-7.0% belonged to dominant NKG2C+ clonotypes in 5 to 7 donors.

The sequence derives from a man aged 45-65 years who received an inactivated influenza vaccine. The sample here was PBMCs from blood, taken on the day of vaccination. This sequence joins TRBV5-1 and TRBJ2-7; no clear D. CDR3 in DNA: TGCGCCAGCAGCTCGGACCCAGGCACATATGAGCAGTACTTC. This encodes CASSSDPGTYEQYF.